A single sample is the source of the 29 T cell receptor beta chains below, sequenced in a study of blood T cell repertoires in COVID-19. The method was immunoSEQ multiplex PCR; TCRdb's version includes in-frame clones alone and lacks a portion of them. The profile shows 200,000 to 250,000 clones, roughly 90% of them singletons. The material sequenced was PBMCs or T cells enriched from blood (not recorded which). The receptors derive from a man aged 30-40 years who had been exposed to COVID-19.

The table lists this clone with a count of one. The J gene is TRBJ1-2, the V gene TRBV12-3 or TRBV12-4; no definite D call. The V gene lost 1 base and the J gene lost 3 bases, with 6 bases spanning the gap. This CDR3 contains 13 residues. CDR3: CASSLEQYYGYTF. The CDR3 coding sequence is TGTGCCAGCAGTTTAGAACAGTACTATGGCTACACCTTC.

The J gene is TRBJ2-3, the V gene TRBV4-3; 12 bases map to TRBD2. V gave up 0 bases and J gave up 4 bases; unmatched junction bases: 5. The CDR3 covers 17 residues. The germline V gene has CDR1 LGHNA and CDR2 YSLEER. CDR3 sequence: CASSQDPASGGADTQYF. The CDR3 coding sequence is TGCGCCAGCAGCCAAGATCCAGCTAGCGGGGGGGCAGATACGCAGTATTTT.

The chain has TRBV7-2 and TRBJ2-2; 9 bases line up with TRBD2. The CDR3 sequence is 14 residues long. V trimming: 5 bases; J trimming: 6 bases; junction bases outside the gene matches: 4. Germline CDR1 and CDR2: SGHTA and FQGNSA. For the CDR3, the DNA is TGTGCCAGCAGCCGGACTAGCGACGCCGGGGAGCTGTTTTTT. Its protein product is CASSRTSDAGELFF.

This rearrangement joins TRBV14 to TRBJ1-1, with D unresolved. CDR1 and CDR2 from the germline V gene are SGHDN and FVKESK. The CDR3 totals 13 residues. V was cut by 4 bases and J by 0 bases, with 6 bases left in between. The CDR3 reads CASSPQMNTEAFF. CDR3 sequence (DNA): TGTGCCAGCAGCCCCCAGATGAACACTGAAGCTTTCTTT.

This chain uses TRBV10-3 with TRBJ2-2; D perhaps matches TRBD1 (6 bases). The CDR3 spans 15 residues. Germline V lookup: CDR1 ENHRY, CDR2 SYGVKD. The V and J ends lost 4 bases and 7 bases respectively, with 16 bases between them. The CDR3 region has the DNA TGTGCCATCAGTGCGACAGGAGGTCGGAGCGGGGAGCTGTTTTTT. This gives the protein CAISATGGRSGELFF.

The rearrangement links TRBV7-9 to TRBJ1-6; the D gene is possibly TRBD1 (6 bases). Germline values: CDR1 SEHNR, CDR2 FQNEAQ (reference sequence). There are 14 residues in the CDR3. Trimming removed 1 base at V and 8 bases at J, with 9 bases between. The CDR3: CASSLEGEDSPLHF. In DNA form, the CDR3 reads TGTGCCAGCAGCTTAGAGGGGGAAGATTCACCCCTCCACTTT.

V gene TRBV5-1 combines with J gene TRBJ2-7, with TRBD1 matching over 8 bases. This CDR3 spans 17 amino acids. CDR1 is SGHRS and CDR2 is YFSETQ in the germline V gene. Trimming took 1 base from V and 3 from J; bases not matched to a gene: 12. The chain's CDR3 is CASSLRAPGQGFYEQYF. CDR3 sequence (DNA): TGCGCCAGCAGCTTGCGGGCTCCCGGACAGGGTTTCTACGAGCAGTACTTC.

The chain is built from TRBV10-3 and TRBJ1-1; 7 bases fit TRBD1. CDR1 ENHRY and CDR2 SYGVKD come from the germline V gene. V was pared by 10 bases and J by 3 bases, with 5 bases of the junction left unmatched. This CDR3 region has 12 residues. CDR3 in DNA: TGTGCCACTTCAACAGGGGACACTGAAGCTTTCTTT. Amino acid sequence: CATSTGDTEAFF.

V is TRBV4-3 and J is TRBJ2-1; tentatively, D is TRBD2 (6 bases). The CDR3 is 16 amino acids. V was shortened by 2 bases and J by 4 bases, with 15 bases between the two germline ends. Germline-derived CDR1 and CDR2 are LGHNA and YSLEER. CDR3 in DNA: TGCGCCAGCAGCCAACTACCGGGACTGCGATACAATGAGCAGTTCTTC. Its protein product is CASSQLPGLRYNEQFF.

This chain joins TRBV19 and TRBJ1-1; 7 nucleotides match TRBD1. Germline-derived CDR1 and CDR2 are LNHDA and SQIVND (reference sequence). Trimming removed 7 bases from V and 7 bases from J; junction bases left unmatched: 12. CDR3 length: 14 amino acids. This chain's CDR3 is CASTTDREISEAFF. The CDR3 coding sequence is TGTGCCAGTACCACAGACAGGGAGATAAGTGAAGCTTTCTTT.

This rearrangement joins TRBV4-2 to TRBJ1-4; 8 bases match TRBD1. The CDR3 sequence is 19 residues long. The junction had 9 bases not matched to a gene; V was cut back by 0 bases and J by 0 bases. Germline CDR1 LGHNA, CDR2 YNFKEQ. CDR3 residues: CASSQDRTGSGATNEKLFF. As DNA, the CDR3 is TGTGCCAGCAGCCAAGATCGGACAGGGAGTGGTGCAACTAATGAAAAACTGTTTTTT.

The chain recombines TRBV3-1 (or the pseudogene TRBV3-2) with TRBJ1-1; a weak D match, TRBD1 (5 bases). Germline V gene sequence: CDR1 LGHDT, CDR2 YNNKEL (reference sequence). This CDR3 contains 14 residues. Trimming shortened V by 0 bases and J by 5 bases, and 10 bases separated the two germline ends. The CDR3 DNA follows: TGTGCCAGCAGCCAAGAATTGGGGCGGACTGAAGCTTTCTTT. Its translation: CASSQELGRTEAFF.

This rearrangement joins TRBV27 to TRBJ2-7, with TRBD1 as a possible D gene (5 bases). Germline lookup yields CDR1 MNHEY and CDR2 SMNVEV (reference sequence). The CDR3 consists of 14 residues. Trimming took off 7 bases at V and 3 bases at J, with 16 bases between the two ends. The CDR3 protein is CASNQGSGFYEQYF. CDR3 DNA sequence: TGTGCCAGCAATCAGGGTTCGGGCTTCTACGAGCAGTACTTC.

The chain employs TRBV7-2 and TRBJ2-5; tentatively, D is TRBD2 (5 bases). V was clipped by 5 bases and J by 5 bases, with 15 bases between them. The CDR3 loop spans 14 amino acids. CDR1 is SGHTA and CDR2 is FQGNSA in the germline V gene. CDR3 in amino acids: CASSPPGFVETQYF. CDR3 DNA: TGTGCCAGCAGCCCCCCGGGGTTCGTGGAGACCCAGTACTTC.

The rearrangement links TRBV27 to TRBJ2-2; tentative D call: TRBD2 (5 bases). V shed 5 bases and J shed 3 bases, with 10 bases lying between them. In germline, CDR1 is MNHEY, CDR2 SMNVEV (reference sequence). The CDR3 length is 14 residues. CDR3 sequence (DNA): TGTGCCAGCAGTCCCCTCGGGGACACCGGGGAGCTGTTTTTT. It codes for CASSPLGDTGELFF.

The J gene is TRBJ1-4, the V gene TRBV11-2, with 8 bases that match TRBD1. V was pared by 8 bases and J by 7 bases, with 6 bases of the junction left unmatched. This CDR3 comprises 13 residues. The V gene's germline CDR1 is SGHAT and CDR2 FQNNGV. The CDR3 DNA sequence: TGTGCCAGCTCCGGGACAGGAAGTGAAAAACTGTTTTTT. Translating gives CASSGTGSEKLFF.

The J gene is TRBJ2-5, the V gene TRBV15, with TRBD1 matching 9 bases. V lost 3 bases, J lost 10 bases, and 6 bases stayed unmatched. The V gene's germline CDR1 is LNHNV and CDR2 YYDKDF (reference sequence). This CDR3 region has 13 residues. CDR3 in amino acids: CATSRDRGEIQYF. CDR3 in DNA: TGTGCCACCAGCAGGGACAGGGGAGAAATCCAGTACTTC.

The CDR3, as DNA: TGTGCCTCCCTACTAGCGGATACGCAGTATTTT. Its protein product is CASLLADTQYF. The chain couples TRBV30 to TRBJ2-3; TRBD2 matches 7 bases. From germline, CDR1 is GTSNPN and CDR2 SVGIG (reference sequence). This CDR3 has 11 residues. The V gene end was trimmed by 7 bases and the J gene end by 6 bases; junction bases not matched to a gene: 4. The full variable domain, completed using reference TRBV30 and TRBJ2-3, is SQTIHQWPATLVQPVGSPLSLECTVEGTSNPNLYWYRQAAGRGLQLLFYSVGIGQISSEVPQNLSASRPQDRQFILSSKKLLLSDSGFYLCASLLADTQYFGPGTRLTVL.

The genes are TRBV20-1 and TRBJ2-2, with D possibly being TRBD1 (5 bases). The germline CDR1 and CDR2 sequences are DFQATT and SNEGSKA (reference sequence). CDR3 size: 11 residues. V was pared by 3 bases and J by 7 bases, with 6 bases between. The CDR3 DNA is TGCAGTGCTAGGACAGACGGGGAGCTGTTTTTT. As protein: CSARTDGELFF.

CDR3 nucleotide sequence: TGCGCCAGCGCGTATGGAGGGGAGAATCAGCCCCAGCATTTT. It yields the protein CASAYGGENQPQHF. The chain joins TRBV4-1 to TRBJ1-5, with D possibly TRBD1 on 5 matching bases. CDR1 and CDR2 (germline): MGHRA, YSYEKL. The CDR3 is 14 amino acids. V gave up 8 bases and J gave up 4 bases, with 15 bases separating them.

The rearrangement uses TRBV9 and TRBJ1-3; 7 bases are a match to TRBD1. The CDR3 has 16 amino acids. Germline V gives CDR1 SGDLS, CDR2 YYNGEE. Trimming at V came to 3 bases and at J to 0 bases, leaving 6 bases not matched to a gene. The CDR3 loop reads CASSATGPDSGNTIYF. The CDR3 DNA reads TGTGCCAGCAGCGCGACAGGGCCTGACTCTGGAAACACCATATATTTT.

V usage is TRBV6-5 and J usage is TRBJ1-2, with TRBD1 matching 9 bases. The CDR3 is 13 amino acids. V lost 5 bases, J lost 8 bases, and 6 bases stayed unmatched. In germline, CDR1 is MNHEY, CDR2 SVGAGI. The CDR3, as DNA: TGTGCCAGCAGTCCACAGGGGGCGCAGGGCTACACCTTC. This gives the protein CASSPQGAQGYTF.

This clone showed up just once. The chain carries TRBV12-5 and TRBJ1-1, with 8 nucleotides matching TRBD1. From germline, CDR1 is LGHNT and CDR2 FRNRAP. J was trimmed by 0 bases and V by 4 bases; bases with no gene match: 10. The CDR3 covers 17 residues. The DNA for the CDR3 is TGTGCTAGTGGTTCCTCCGGGACAGGAGCCATGAACACTGAAGCTTTCTTT. Amino acid sequence: CASGSSGTGAMNTEAFF.

This clone was observed a handful of times. The V and J genes are TRBV30 and TRBJ2-7; the D is unclear. The V and J ends lost 2 bases and 6 bases respectively, with 11 bases between them. The CDR3 is 12 residues long. CDR1 is GTSNPN, CDR2 SVGIG, per germline (reference sequence). This chain's CDR3 is CAWSRDSVEQYF. CDR3 bases: TGTGCCTGGAGTCGCGACTCTGTCGAGCAGTACTTC. Drawing the rest from reference TRBV30 and TRBJ2-7, the complete variable domain is SQTIHQWPATLVQPVGSPLSLECTVEGTSNPNLYWYRQAAGRGLQLLFYSVGIGQISSEVPQNLSASRPQDRQFILSSKKLLLSDSGFYLCAWSRDSVEQYFGPGTRLTVT.

V gene TRBV11-2 combines with J gene TRBJ2-1; D might be TRBD2 (6 bases). V lost 2 bases, J lost 3 bases, and 8 bases lay in between. Germline V lookup: CDR1 SGHAT, CDR2 FQNNGV. The CDR3 is 14 amino acids. In DNA form, the CDR3 reads TGTGCCAGCAGCTTACTCGGGGGCTACAATGAGCAGTTCTTC. This translates into CASSLLGGYNEQFF. Together with reference TRBV11-2 and TRBJ2-1, the CDR3 gives the full variable domain: EAGVAQSPRYKIIEKRQSVAFWCNPISGHATLYWYQQILGQGPKLLIQFQNNGVVDDSQLPKDRFSAERLKGVDSTLKIQPAKLEDSAVYLCASSLLGGYNEQFFGPGTRLTVL.

V usage is TRBV19 and J usage is TRBJ2-3; D is perhaps TRBD2 (5 bases). Trimming shortened V by 4 bases and J by 6 bases, and 8 bases separated the two germline ends. The CDR3 extends over 12 amino acids. Germline loops: CDR1 LNHDA, CDR2 SQIVND (reference sequence). The CDR3 loop reads CASSKWEDTQYF. The CDR3 DNA sequence: TGTGCCAGTAGTAAGTGGGAGGATACGCAGTATTTT.

The rearrangement uses TRBV20-1 and TRBJ2-1, with D maybe TRBD2 (5 bases). The CDR3 is made up of 11 amino acids. Germline V gene lookup returns CDR1 DFQATT and CDR2 SNEGSKA (reference sequence). Trimming cost V 5 bases and J 4 bases, with 6 bases left between them. The CDR3 nucleotides read TGCAGTGCTGGGGAGTACAATGAGCAGTTCTTC. Amino acid sequence: CSAGEYNEQFF.

The V call is TRBV7-9, the J call TRBJ2-1, with 7 nucleotides matching TRBD2. V dropped 5 bases and J dropped 7; count of bases not matched to a gene: 5. CDR3 length: 13 amino acids. The V gene's germline CDR1 is SEHNR and CDR2 FQNEAQ (reference sequence). CDR3 DNA: TGTGCCAGCAGCCACGCGGGGGAGAATGAGCAGTTCTTC. It codes for CASSHAGENEQFF. The complete variable domain, with remaining parts taken from reference TRBV7-9 and TRBJ2-1, reads DTGVSQNPRHKITKRGQNVTFRCDPISEHNRLYWYRQTLGQGPEFLTYFQNEAQLEKSRLLSDRFSAERPKGSFSTLEIQRTEQGDSAMYLCASSHAGENEQFFGPGTRLTVL.

V is TRBV18 and J is TRBJ2-1, with D maybe TRBD1 (6 bases). There are 14 residues in the CDR3. V was pared by 6 bases and J by 0 bases, with 9 bases between. From germline, CDR1 is KGHSH and CDR2 LQKENI. CDR3 sequence: CASSGASSYNEQFF. The CDR3 DNA follows: TGTGCCAGCTCGGGGGCCAGCTCCTACAATGAGCAGTTCTTC.